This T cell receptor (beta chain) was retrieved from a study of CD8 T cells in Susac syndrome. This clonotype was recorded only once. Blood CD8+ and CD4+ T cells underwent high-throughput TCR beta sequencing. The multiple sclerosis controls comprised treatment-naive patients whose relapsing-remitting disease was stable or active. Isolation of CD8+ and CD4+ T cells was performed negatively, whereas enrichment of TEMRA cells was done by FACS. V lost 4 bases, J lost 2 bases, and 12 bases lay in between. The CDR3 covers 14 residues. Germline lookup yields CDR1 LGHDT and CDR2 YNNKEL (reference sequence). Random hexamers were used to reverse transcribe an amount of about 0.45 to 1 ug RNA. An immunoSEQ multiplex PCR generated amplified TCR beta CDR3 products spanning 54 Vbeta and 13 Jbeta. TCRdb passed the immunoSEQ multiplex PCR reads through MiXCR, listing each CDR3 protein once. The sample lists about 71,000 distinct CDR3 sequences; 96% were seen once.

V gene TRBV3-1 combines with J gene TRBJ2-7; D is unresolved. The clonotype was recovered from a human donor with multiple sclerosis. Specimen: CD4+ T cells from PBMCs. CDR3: CASSPRTLPYEQYF. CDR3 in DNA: TGTGCCAGCAGCCCTCGAACCCTCCCCTACGAGCAGTACTTC.